The 15 T cell receptor beta chains below were found in one sample sequenced in a study of human T cells and chemical hapten exposure. The sample's time point: pre-sensitization, week 0. Documented treatment: therapeutic diphenylcyclopropenone sensitization with weekly scalp DPC. TCRdb independently ran MiXCR on the RACE reads; one entry per CDR3 protein. The sample carries tens of thousands of distinct CDR3 sequences, about 10% recorded once. The sequences come from whole blood, collected in connection with sensitization to the hapten diphenylcyclopropenone (DPC). The source of these receptors is a woman between 45 and 65 years old with alopecia areata. Some clones in this sample may be carry-over from other donors' samples.

This clonotype was detected only a few times. The chain couples TRBV7-9 to TRBJ1-1; D unresolved. The CDR3 runs 16 residues. CDR1 is SEHNR, CDR2 FQNEAQ, per germline (reference sequence). The V and J ends lost 5 bases and 1 base respectively, with 17 bases between them. CDR3 bases: TGTGCCAGCAGCGGATCAGGAGGTCTAGAGAACACTGAAGCTTTCTTT. Its translation is CASSGSGGLENTEAFF.

This clonotype showed up just a few times. V and J are TRBV4-1 and TRBJ2-7; TRBD1 agrees at 9 bases. CDR3 length: 15 amino acids. Germline CDR1 is MGHRA and CDR2 is YSYEKL. V shed 3 bases, J shed 2 bases, and the junction held 5 bases outside the gene matches. In DNA form, the CDR3 reads TGCGCCAGCAGCCAGTCCGGGACAGGGACCTACGAGCAGTACTTC. It encodes CASSQSGTGTYEQYF.

This clonotype was seen many times. This rearrangement joins TRBV18 to TRBJ2-1; tentatively, D is TRBD2 (5 bases). The germline gives CDR1 KGHSH, CDR2 LQKENI. Trimming stripped 1 base from V and 10 bases from J, with 14 bases between. The CDR3 covers 14 residues. The CDR3 reads CASSPRYGEREQFF. In DNA form, the CDR3 reads TGTGCCAGCTCACCACGGTACGGGGAAAGAGAGCAGTTCTTC.

This clonotype occurred many times. The V call is TRBV2, the J call TRBJ2-2, with 7 positions matching TRBD1. From germline, CDR1 is SNHLY and CDR2 FYNNEI. V was pared by 5 bases and J by 6 bases, with 9 bases of the junction left unmatched. The CDR3 totals 15 residues. CDR3 loop: CASSLGTVSSGELFF. Here the CDR3 DNA reads TGTGCCAGCAGTCTAGGGACAGTCTCGTCCGGGGAGCTGTTTTTT.

The rearrangement links TRBV29-1 to TRBJ2-3; D not certain. With 6 bases removed from V and 8 bases from J, the gap between germline ends came to 12 bases. This CDR3 comprises 11 residues. Germline V gene lookup returns CDR1 SQVTM and CDR2 ANQGSEA. The CDR3 nucleotides are TGCAGCGTCGTCGAGGTTGGTACGCAGTATTTT. Amino acids: CSVVEVGTQYF.

This CDR3 is CASSTWDRGYEQYF. CDR3 in DNA: TGTGCCAGCAGCACCTGGGACAGGGGCTACGAGCAGTACTTC. The chain has TRBV11-1 and TRBJ2-7; 10 positions agree with TRBD1. The germline CDR1 and CDR2 sequences are SGHAT and FQDESV (reference sequence). This CDR3 contains 14 residues. V shed 5 bases and J 3 bases; nucleotides not matched to a gene: 4.

The chain uses TRBV7-2 and TRBJ2-5; D is unclear. With 5 bases removed from V and 3 bases from J, the gap between germline ends came to 7 bases. From germline, CDR1 is SGHTA and CDR2 FQGNSA. This CDR3 has 12 residues. CDR3 coding DNA: TGTGCCAGCAGCAGATCAGAAGAGACCCAGTACTTC. It codes for CASSRSEETQYF.

This clonotype has at least ten counts. The chain joins TRBV5-4 to TRBJ2-7; D may correspond to TRBD1 or TRBD2 (6 bases each). The CDR3 is 14 residues long. V gave up 2 bases and J gave up 2 bases, with 11 bases separating them. Germline V gene sequence: CDR1 SGHNT, CDR2 YYREEE (reference sequence). CDR3 sequence reads: CASSLRGATYEQYF. For the CDR3, the DNA is TGTGCCAGCAGCTTAAGGGGGGCCACCTACGAGCAGTACTTC.

This clonotype was detected many times. The rearrangement links TRBV25-1 to TRBJ1-2; the D gene is possibly TRBD1 (6 bases). The CDR3 runs to 14 residues. The ends were cut back, 2 bases at V and 8 bases at J, with 15 bases in the middle. Germline loops: CDR1 MGHDK, CDR2 SYGVNS. For the CDR3, the DNA is TGTGCCAGCAGTGAAGGGGGGGCACGAGCGGGCTACACCTTC. Its translation is CASSEGGARAGYTF.

V gene TRBV27 combines with J gene TRBJ1-2; 7 bases map to TRBD1. There are 12 residues in the CDR3. Germline V gives CDR1 MNHEY, CDR2 SMNVEV (reference sequence). Germline trimming cut 6 bases from V and 4 bases from J; bases unmatched to any gene: 2. CDR3 sequence reads: CASSRGFYGYTF. CDR3 nucleotides: TGTGCCAGCAGCAGGGGGTTCTATGGCTACACCTTC.

This clonotype has more than one count but fewer than ten. The chain joins TRBV28 to TRBJ2-1; weak D call: TRBD2 (6 bases). The length of the CDR3 is 12 residues. V was shortened by 1 base and J by 13 bases, with 11 bases between the two germline ends. Germline V gene sequence: CDR1 MDHEN, CDR2 SYDVKM. The CDR3 protein is CASSLSLGSQFF. The CDR3 DNA sequence: TGTGCCAGCAGTTTATCGCTCGGGAGTCAGTTCTTC.

This clonotype occurred many times. The chain has TRBV18 and TRBJ1-1; TRBD1 matches at 8 bases. This CDR3 comprises 15 residues. The V segment lost 3 bases and the J segment 0 bases; nucleotides outside the gene matches: 3. Germline V gene data show CDR1 as KGHSH and CDR2 as LQKENI. The CDR3 DNA sequence: TGTGCCAGCTCACCTCAGGGGGCCATGAACACTGAAGCTTTCTTT. Encoded protein: CASSPQGAMNTEAFF.

This clonotype was seen a few times. The V call is TRBV19, the J call TRBJ1-5, with no clear D. Germline lookup yields CDR1 LNHDA and CDR2 SQIVND (reference sequence). V was shortened by 5 bases and J by 1 base, with 9 bases between the two germline ends. This CDR3 has 14 amino acids. CDR3: CASSDPASNQPQHF. The CDR3 nucleotides read TGTGCCAGTAGTGACCCCGCCAGCAATCAGCCCCAGCATTTT.

This clonotype has a count of ten or more. The V and J genes are TRBV28 and TRBJ2-1; TRBD1 matches at 8 bases. The V gene end was trimmed by 6 bases and the J gene end by 3 bases; junction bases not matched to a gene: 7. The CDR3 sequence is 15 residues long. Germline CDR1 reads MDHEN; CDR2 reads SYDVKM. CDR3 residues: CASRSDRGGYNEQFF. CDR3 nucleotide sequence: TGTGCCAGCAGGAGCGACAGGGGAGGCTACAATGAGCAGTTCTTC.

This clonotype has ten or more counts. The V gene is TRBV19, the J gene TRBJ2-1; 7 nucleotides align to TRBD2. The junction had 12 bases not matched to a gene; V was cut back by 6 bases and J by 4 bases. Germline-derived CDR1 and CDR2 are LNHDA and SQIVND (reference sequence). This CDR3 spans 16 amino acids. CDR3 in DNA: TGTGCCAGTAGGGGCCGGGCGGGAGCATCGTACAATGAGCAGTTCTTC. Protein product: CASRGRAGASYNEQFF.